These 24 T cell receptor beta chains came from one sample sequenced in a study of blood T cell repertoires in COVID-19. Method: immunoSEQ multiplex PCR; TCRdb's copy keeps in-frame clones and lacks some. The sample records about 480,000 clones, 88% being singletons. Sequencing input: PBMCs or T cells enriched from blood (not recorded which). These receptors were collected from a woman in her thirties or forties who had recovered from COVID-19.

The chain is built from TRBV4-3 and TRBJ1-2; 9 nucleotides line up with TRBD1. V dropped 3 bases and J dropped 4; count of bases not matched to a gene: 18. The V gene's germline CDR1 is LGHNA and CDR2 YSLEER. CDR3 length: 19 residues. The CDR3 DNA sequence: TGCGCCAGCAGCCAGCAGCTCGGACAGGGGACTCGACCCAGCTATGGCTACACCTTC. Translating gives CASSQQLGQGTRPSYGYTF.

This chain joins TRBV4-1 and TRBJ1-1, with 8 bases lining up with TRBD1. CDR1 and CDR2 from the germline V gene are MGHRA and YSYEKL. Germline trimming cut 1 base from V and 5 bases from J; bases unmatched to any gene: 6. This CDR3 is built from 15 residues. The CDR3 is CASSQGQGSRTEAFF. DNA for the CDR3: TGCGCCAGCAGCCAAGGACAGGGGTCAAGGACTGAAGCTTTCTTT.

This clone was recorded a few times. The CDR3 protein is CSASQRGGTGELFF. The DNA of the CDR3 is TGCAGTGCTAGTCAAAGGGGCGGCACCGGGGAGCTGTTTTTT. The genes are TRBV20-1 and TRBJ2-2; D is perhaps TRBD1 (5 bases). The length of the CDR3 is 14 residues. Germline CDR1 DFQATT, CDR2 SNEGSKA (reference sequence). V was cut by 3 bases and J by 4 bases, with 12 bases left in between.

The V gene is TRBV24-1, the J gene TRBJ2-5; D gene ambiguous. Trimming removed 2 bases from V and 5 bases from J, with 8 bases in between. Germline V CDR1 and CDR2: KGHDR, SFDVKD. The CDR3 sequence is 13 residues long. The CDR3 reads CATSDSEAETQYF. CDR3 bases: TGTGCCACCAGTGATTCCGAGGCGGAGACCCAGTACTTC.

This chain links TRBV10-3 with TRBJ2-3; D is undetermined. V lost 4 bases, J lost 4 bases, and 6 bases lay in between. The CDR3 has 12 amino acids. Germline loops: CDR1 ENHRY, CDR2 SYGVKD. CDR3 sequence (DNA): TGTGCCATCAGTGGTGTCGCAGATACGCAGTATTTT. The encoded protein is CAISGVADTQYF.

The V gene is TRBV11-3, the J gene TRBJ2-1; 12 nucleotides match TRBD2. Germline V CDR1 and CDR2: SGHNT, YENEEA. With V trimmed by 3 bases and J by 9 bases, 9 bases remained unmatched. This CDR3 is built from 16 residues. The CDR3, as DNA: TGTGCCAGCAGCTTGGCGACCGGGACTAGCGGGTTTGAGCAGTTCTTC. This codes for CASSLATGTSGFEQFF. The whole variable domain, remainder taken from reference TRBV11-3 and TRBJ2-1, is EAGVVQSPRYKIIEKKQPVAFWCNPISGHNTLYWYLQNLGQGPELLIRYENEEAVDDSQLPKDRFSAERLKGVDSTLKIQPAELGDSAVYLCASSLATGTSGFEQFFGPGTRLTVL.

The J gene is TRBJ2-7, the V gene TRBV3-1 (or the pseudogene TRBV3-2); 10 bases are shared with TRBD2. CDR3 length: 16 residues. In germline, CDR1 is LGHDT, CDR2 YNNKEL (reference sequence). The J segment lost 4 bases and the V segment lost 1 base, leaving 7 bases of the junction unmatched. CDR3 in DNA: TGTGCCAGCAGCCAAGGGAGCGGGAGGGCCGGTTACGAGCAGTACTTC. It is translated as CASSQGSGRAGYEQYF.

The gene calls are TRBV29-1 and TRBJ2-7, with D perhaps matching TRBD2 (6 bases). The CDR3 is made up of 11 amino acids. The germline V gene has CDR1 SQVTM and CDR2 ANQGSEA. The CDR3 DNA follows: TGCGCGGCGGGACCAGCCTACGAGCAGTACTTC. Its protein is CAAGPAYEQYF.

This clone is a singleton in its sample. The gene calls are TRBV21-1 and TRBJ2-1; the D call of TRBD2 is as the table states it, not checked on the DNA. TRBV21-1 is a listed pseudogene. The CDR3 consists of 20 residues. The CDR3 loop is CASSKERGLAGGPSNNEQFF. The CDR3 nucleotides read TGTGCCAGCAGCAAAGAGAGGGGCCTAGCGGGAGGGCCGTCTAACAATGAGCAGTTCTTC.

J is TRBJ1-6 and V is TRBV30; 7 bases map to TRBD1. CDR1 is GTSNPN, CDR2 SVGIG, per germline (reference sequence). J gave up 10 bases and V 5 bases, and 8 bases lay outside the gene matches. The CDR3 consists of 13 residues. In DNA, the CDR3 is TGTGCCTGGTGTCGACAGGGCAAATCACCCCTCCACTTT. This codes for CAWCRQGKSPLHF.

This chain connects TRBV9 to TRBJ2-3; 12 nucleotides line up with TRBD2. The CDR3 is 16 amino acids. Germline V gene lookup returns CDR1 SGDLS and CDR2 YYNGEE. With 4 bases clipped from V and 4 bases from J, the junction kept 7 bases outside the gene matches. The CDR3 reads CASSPSGGAGADTQYF. The CDR3 DNA reads TGTGCCAGCAGCCCTAGCGGGGGGGCGGGTGCAGATACGCAGTATTTT. Variable domain in full (rest from reference TRBV9 and TRBJ2-3): DSGVTQTPKHLITATGQRVTLRCSPRSGDLSVYWYQQSLDQGLQFLIQYYNGEERAKGNILERFSAQQFPDLHSELNLSSLELGDSALYFCASSPSGGAGADTQYFGPGTRLTVL.

J is TRBJ2-7 and V is TRBV6-2 or TRBV6-3; D gene ambiguous. Germline CDR1 and CDR2: MNHEY and SVGEGT. The CDR3 is 14 amino acids. With 2 bases removed from V and 2 bases from J, the gap between germline ends came to 10 bases. Here the CDR3 reads CASSYLSGAYEQYF. The DNA of the CDR3 is TGTGCCAGCAGTTACCTCTCCGGTGCCTACGAGCAGTACTTC.

The chain has TRBV7-9 and TRBJ1-4; D remains ambiguous. The V and J ends lost 2 bases and 5 bases respectively, with 9 bases between them. This CDR3 spans 14 amino acids. Per the germline V gene, CDR1 is SEHNR and CDR2 is FQNEAQ (reference sequence). Written as DNA, the CDR3 is TGTGCCAGCAGCTTAATCTCCGTAAATGAAAAACTGTTTTTT. Encoded protein: CASSLISVNEKLFF.

The V gene is TRBV15, the J gene TRBJ1-1; 10 bases are a match to TRBD1. V was pared by 8 bases and J by 4 bases, with 10 bases of the junction left unmatched. CDR3 length: 15 amino acids. The germline CDR1 and CDR2 sequences are LNHNV and YYDKDF (reference sequence). In nucleotides, the CDR3 is TGTGCCACCTCCCAATCGGGACAGGGGTTCACTGAAGCTTTCTTT. Its translation: CATSQSGQGFTEAFF.

This clone has just a few counts. The gene calls are TRBV7-2 and TRBJ1-1, with a tentative D call TRBD1 (5 bases). This CDR3 has 11 residues. Trimming took 7 bases from V and 7 from J, leaving 10 bases between them. Germline values: CDR1 SGHTA, CDR2 FQGNSA. As DNA, the CDR3 is TGTGCCAGCACCGGGGGGGTTGAAGCTTTCTTT. Protein sequence: CASTGGVEAFF.

The rearrangement uses TRBV24-1 and TRBJ1-2, with 7 bases that match TRBD1. The CDR3 is 15 residues long. Germline V gene lookup returns CDR1 KGHDR and CDR2 SFDVKD. Trimming cost V 4 bases and J 0 bases; bases outside gene matches: 4. The CDR3 loop reads CATSDRQGSNYGYTF. CDR3 DNA sequence: TGTGCCACCAGTGACCGACAGGGTTCTAACTATGGCTACACCTTC.

This clone was detected only once. The chain combines TRBV24-1 with TRBJ1-2; D gene unclear. CDR3 length: 12 residues. CDR1 is KGHDR, CDR2 SFDVKD, per germline. V lost 3 bases and J 3 bases, leaving 4 bases between the germline ends. The CDR3 region is CATSDDYYGYTF. The CDR3 nucleotides are TGTGCCACCAGTGATGACTACTATGGCTACACCTTC.

The chain uses TRBV19 and TRBJ1-3; D uncertain. The germline V gene has CDR1 LNHDA and CDR2 SQIVND (reference sequence). Trimming cost V 3 bases and J 4 bases, with 7 bases left between them. This CDR3 contains 13 residues. CDR3 coding DNA: TGTGCCAGTAGTATTCCGGGGGGAAACACCATATATTTT. Protein product: CASSIPGGNTIYF.

The sample holds one count of this clone. V is TRBV4-3 and J is TRBJ1-5; D unclear. CDR1 and CDR2 from the germline V gene are LGHNA and YSLEER. The CDR3 loop spans 18 amino acids. V dropped 0 bases and J dropped 0 bases, with 15 bases sitting between them. The CDR3 spells CASSQDPITYHSNQPQHF. The CDR3 coding sequence is TGCGCCAGCAGCCAAGATCCCATCACCTATCATAGCAATCAGCCCCAGCATTTT.

DNA for the CDR3: TGTGCCACCAGAGGACTAGCGGGAAACAATGAGCAGTTCTTC. Translated: CATRGLAGNNEQFF. The V call is TRBV15, the J call TRBJ2-1; 12 bases agree with TRBD2. The germline CDR1 and CDR2 sequences are LNHNV and YYDKDF (reference sequence). With V trimmed by 6 bases and J by 5 bases, 2 bases remained unmatched. The CDR3 consists of 14 residues.

J is TRBJ1-2 and V is TRBV18; unclear D gene. Trimming removed 1 base at V and 2 bases at J, with 5 bases between. The CDR3 sequence is 13 residues long. Germline V gene sequence: CDR1 KGHSH, CDR2 LQKENI. The CDR3: CASSPQENYGYTF. CDR3 nucleotide sequence: TGTGCCAGCTCACCACAGGAGAACTATGGCTACACCTTC.

The rearrangement uses TRBV27 and TRBJ1-6; 7 bases agree with TRBD1. Germline trimming cut 7 bases from V and 7 bases from J; bases unmatched to any gene: 7. The CDR3 is made up of 14 amino acids. Per germline, CDR1 MNHEY and CDR2 SMNVEV (reference sequence). In nucleotides, the CDR3 is TGTGCCAGCACCTTCCGGGACAGAAATTCACCCCTCCACTTT. The encoded protein is CASTFRDRNSPLHF.

The genes are TRBV27 and TRBJ1-1, with a possible D match to TRBD1 (6 bases). Trimming took 6 bases from V and 3 from J, leaving 11 bases between them. CDR3 size: 13 residues. Germline V lookup: CDR1 MNHEY, CDR2 SMNVEV (reference sequence). The CDR3 region is CASRAKGDTEAFF. In DNA, the CDR3 is TGTGCCAGCAGGGCAAAGGGGGACACTGAAGCTTTCTTT.

The DNA for the CDR3 is TGTGCCAGCAGCACCCGACAGGGCTTGAACTACGAGCAGTACTTC. Translated, it gives CASSTRQGLNYEQYF. The rearrangement links TRBV7-2 to TRBJ2-7, with TRBD1 matching 7 bases. Trimming took 5 bases from V and 3 from J; bases not matched to a gene: 10. CDR1 is SGHTA and CDR2 is FQGNSA in the germline V gene. The CDR3 extends over 15 amino acids.